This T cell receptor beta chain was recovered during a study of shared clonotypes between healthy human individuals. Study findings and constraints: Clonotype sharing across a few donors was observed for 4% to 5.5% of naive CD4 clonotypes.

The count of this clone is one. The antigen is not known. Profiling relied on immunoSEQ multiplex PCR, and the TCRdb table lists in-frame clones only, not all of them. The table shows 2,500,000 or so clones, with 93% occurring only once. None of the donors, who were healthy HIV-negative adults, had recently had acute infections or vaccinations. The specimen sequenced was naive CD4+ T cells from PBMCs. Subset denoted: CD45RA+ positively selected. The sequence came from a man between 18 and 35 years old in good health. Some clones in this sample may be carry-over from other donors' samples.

This CDR3 is CASSSQGLAGAYINEQFF. The DNA of the CDR3 is TGTGCCAGCAGCTCGCAAGGACTAGCGGGAGCTTATATCAATGAGCAGTTCTTC. The chain couples TRBV11-1 to TRBJ2-1; 13 bases agree with TRBD2. The germline gives CDR1 SGHAT, CDR2 FQDESV (reference sequence). This CDR3 is 18 amino acids long. Trimming took 4 bases from V and 6 from J; bases not matched to a gene: 12. Together with reference TRBV11-1 and TRBJ2-1, the CDR3 gives the full variable domain: EAEVAQSPRYKITEKSQAVAFWCDPISGHATLYWYRQILGQGPELLVQFQDESVVDDSQLPKDRFSAERLKGVDSTLKIQPAELGDSAMYLCASSSQGLAGAYINEQFFGPGTRLTVL.